A selection of T cell receptor beta chains follows, all from one sample in a study of blood T cell repertoires in COVID-19. Sequenced by immunoSEQ multiplex PCR; TCRdb stores in-frame clones only, minus some. The sample has around 310,000 clones; roughly 89% are singletons. Sequencing was done on a sample of peripheral blood. The receptors derive from a woman in her forties with COVID-19, enrolled during active disease. Each CDR3 is given with its conserved first and last residue. The D gene is left open where the match is weak. Clone size is given for some rows only: seen once, a few or many times, or a class if the clone is expanded.

J | D | size | V | CDR3 | DNA
TRBJ1-2 | TRBD1 | NA | TRBV28 | CASMGFGTGGAGYTF | TGTGCCAGCATGGGGTTTGGGACAGGGGGCGCTGGCTACACCTTC
TRBJ2-5 | TRBD2 | once | TRBV7-2 | CASSRGLAGVETQYF | TGTGCCAGCAGCCGGGGACTAGCGGGAGTCGAGACCCAGTACTTC
TRBJ1-2 | NA | once | TRBV30 | CAWSLRGGYTF | TGTGCCTGGAGTCTCCGGGGGGGCTACACCTTC
TRBJ1-1 | NA | NA | TRBV6-2/TRBV6-3 | CASSSQQGANTEAFF | TGTGCCAGCAGTTCCCAGCAGGGCGCCAACACTGAAGCTTTCTTT
TRBJ2-2 | TRBD2 | NA | TRBV4-3 | CASSQETSGGITDGELFF | TGCGCCAGCAGCCAAGAAACTAGCGGGGGAATTACCGACGGGGAGCTGTTTTTT
TRBJ1-2 | NA | NA | TRBV30 | CALENYYGYTF | TGTGCCTTAGAGAATTACTATGGCTACACCTTC
TRBJ2-1 | TRBD1 | once | TRBV7-9 | CASSLGGTDYYNEQFF | TGTGCCAGCAGCTTAGGTGGGACAGACTACTACAATGAGCAGTTCTTC
TRBJ2-5 | TRBD2 | NA | TRBV7-8 | CASSLGRGGLETQYF | TGTGCCAGCAGCTTAGGTCGGGGGGGCCTGGAGACCCAGTACTTC
TRBJ2-1 | NA | NA | TRBV28 | CASGLLSYNEQFF | TGTGCCAGCGGACTTTTATCCTACAATGAGCAGTTCTTC
TRBJ2-3 | NA | NA | TRBV13 | CASSPAGMIDTQYF | TGTGCCAGCAGTCCTGCAGGAATGATAGATACGCAGTATTTT
TRBJ1-6 | NA | few | TRBV28 | CASSLSRDYSSYNSPLHF | TGTGCCAGCAGTTTATCTCGGGACTACAGCTCCTATAATTCACCCCTCCACTTT
TRBJ1-1 | NA | once | TRBV4-3 | CASSLLPSGSGEAFF | TGCGCCAGCAGCCTCCTTCCGTCGGGGTCCGGTGAAGCTTTCTTT